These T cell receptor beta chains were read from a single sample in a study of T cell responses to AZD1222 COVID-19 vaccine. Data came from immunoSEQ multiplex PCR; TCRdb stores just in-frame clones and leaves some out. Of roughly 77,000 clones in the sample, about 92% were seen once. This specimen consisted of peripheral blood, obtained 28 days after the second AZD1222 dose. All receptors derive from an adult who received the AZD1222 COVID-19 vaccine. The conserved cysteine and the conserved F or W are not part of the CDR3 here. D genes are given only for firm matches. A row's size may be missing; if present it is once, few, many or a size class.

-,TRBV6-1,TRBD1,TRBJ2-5,ASSDGTGITETQY
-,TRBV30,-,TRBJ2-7,AWSGSPPYEQY
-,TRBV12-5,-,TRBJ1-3,ASGLFIGGSGNTIY
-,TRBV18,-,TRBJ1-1,ASSPLFGQRTEAF
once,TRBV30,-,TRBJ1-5,AWSENSNQPQH
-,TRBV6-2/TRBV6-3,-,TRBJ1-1,ASSYSEGTTEAF
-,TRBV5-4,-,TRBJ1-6,ASSLLDFGSPLH
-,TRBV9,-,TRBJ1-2,ASSVDEPPYGYT
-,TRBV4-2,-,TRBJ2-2,ASSHAEDTGELF
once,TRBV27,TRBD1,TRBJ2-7,ASSRRPGQGYEQY
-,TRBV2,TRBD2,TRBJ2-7,ASVRLAGASYEQY
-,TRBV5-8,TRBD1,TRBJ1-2,ASSPDRTNYGYT
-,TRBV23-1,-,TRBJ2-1,PDRSSYNEQF
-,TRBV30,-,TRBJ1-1,AWCFATASGTPSFAEAF
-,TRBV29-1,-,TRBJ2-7,SVHVQTTYEQY
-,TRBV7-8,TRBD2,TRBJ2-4,ASSPGTSGRLAKNIQY
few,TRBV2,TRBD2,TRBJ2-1,ASSELADNEQF
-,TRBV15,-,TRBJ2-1,ATSNSPGDEQF
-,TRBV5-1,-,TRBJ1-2,ASSLDGTFLYGYT
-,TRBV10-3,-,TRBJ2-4,AIRPHGPENIQY
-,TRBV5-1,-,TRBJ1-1,ASSLRYRAKDTEAF
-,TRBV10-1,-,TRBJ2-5,ASSDPRAEETQY
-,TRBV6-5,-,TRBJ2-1,ASSISDSSYNEQF
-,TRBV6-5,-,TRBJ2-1,ASSYMTASYNEQF
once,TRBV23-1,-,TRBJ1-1,ASSQSRGRVDTEAF
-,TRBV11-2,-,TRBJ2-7,ASSPGMASEEY
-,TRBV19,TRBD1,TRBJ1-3,ASSSGGRSGNTIY
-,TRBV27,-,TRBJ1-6,ASSFDVESPLH
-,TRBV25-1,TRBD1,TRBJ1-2,ASTQGGVPPNGYT
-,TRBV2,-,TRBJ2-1,ASRPTREGEQF
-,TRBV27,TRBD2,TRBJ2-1,ASSLSGGRSSYNEQF
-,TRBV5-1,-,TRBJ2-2,ASSRLGYGSGELF
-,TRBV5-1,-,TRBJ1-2,ASSGEGLYGYT
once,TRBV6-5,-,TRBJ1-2,ASTSPGGRYGYT
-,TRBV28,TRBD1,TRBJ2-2,ASGSRDRGVSGELF
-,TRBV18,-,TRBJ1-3,ASSPLYRVEGNTIY
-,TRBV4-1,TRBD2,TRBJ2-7,ASSLRTSGSGEQY
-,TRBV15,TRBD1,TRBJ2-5,ATSRDLTGGLRQETQY
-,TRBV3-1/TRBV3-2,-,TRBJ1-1,ASSQDAGPRGRGLNTEAF
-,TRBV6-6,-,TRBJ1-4,ASSYSKEKLF
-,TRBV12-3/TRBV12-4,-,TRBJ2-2,ASSWDKTGELF
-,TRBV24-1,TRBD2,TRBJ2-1,ATSDPRTSGISYNEQF
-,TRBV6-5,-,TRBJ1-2,ASRGAPGENYGYT
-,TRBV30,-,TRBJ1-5,AWGPSSNQPQH
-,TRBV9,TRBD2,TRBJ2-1,ASSVGGLAGASNEQF
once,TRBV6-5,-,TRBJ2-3,ASSIQSTDTQY
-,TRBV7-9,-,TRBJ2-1,ASSLGEFYEQF
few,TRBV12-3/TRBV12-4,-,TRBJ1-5,ASTPGYNQPQH
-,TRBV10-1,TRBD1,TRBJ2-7,ASRAGGLYEQY
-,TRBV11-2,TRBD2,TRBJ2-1,ASSGLRREGHEQF
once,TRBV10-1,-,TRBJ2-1,ASSQNRDGQF
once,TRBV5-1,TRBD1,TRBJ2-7,ASSRDRGGDYEQY
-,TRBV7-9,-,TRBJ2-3,ASSFGLKSDTQY